This T cell receptor (beta chain) was found in a study of lymphopenia after photon versus proton radiotherapy (dated by TCRdb to about 2019). At the level of the whole study: The study compared the immunological effects of photon versus proton radiation therapy in patients with gastrointestinal tumors who developed high-grade lymphopenia. A cohort of under 25 patients with gastrointestinal tumors who received either photon or proton therapy and subsequently developed lymphopenia was included. The goal of the study was to characterize the differences between the two radiation modalities in how they affect the immune system. Overall results and qualifications from the work: Relative stability during treatment was observed in proton-treated patients, whereas loss of naive T cells and TCR diversity and gain of effector/memory populations were observed in photon-treated patients. Among patients across the cohort who died, overall survival time showed an inverse correlation with a larger post-nadir drop in TCR diversity. The authors looked at the survival association only in patients who died, and they framed better survival with proton therapy as a possibility rather than a demonstrated result. After the lymphocyte count nadir, oligoclonal expansion, especially of CD8+ Temra cells, was observed in photon-treated repertoires, and the drop in diversity was driven by this expansion.

For this clone: Its antigen is still unknown. Within one base of it there is no much larger clone, and no base qualities were kept.

Preparation of the library involved the immunoSEQ multiplex PCR assay. Deep sequencing of rearranged TCR beta loci, alongside multiparametric flow cytometry, was used to profile T cell repertoires. Here the immuneACCESS table is served through TCRdb, limited to in-frame sequences with V and J called. Missing clones are a known gap in these copies; in checked studies unresolved V genes cover under half, and the rest lacks a known reason. This sample gives 150,000 to 200,000 clones in total; around 85% of them show up just once. The biggest ten clones account for about 4.4% of the sample. Trimming leaves V shorter by 7 bases and J shorter by 0 bases, with the junction holding 3 bases beyond the gene matches. CDR3 length: 15 amino acids, cysteine to phenylalanine. The entry retains the CDR3 DNA only, 45 bases that are in frame from base 1. From the germline V gene, CDR1 is ENHRY and CDR2 is SYGVKD.

The V and J segments used are TRBV10-3 and TRBJ2-2; 9 bases in the junction line up with TRBD2. This sequence was found in a man aged 45 to 65 with gastric cancer. Sequenced here: peripheral blood, sampled from a patient treated with photon-based radiotherapy. The DNA reads TGTGCCATCAACCTAGCGGGACCGAACACCGGGGAGCTGTTTTTT. This encodes CAINLAGPNTGELFF.